This T cell receptor (beta chain) was found in a study of T cells in Graves' hyperthyroidism and ophthalmopathy. Study-level points and caveats: Blood shared most expanded thyroid clonotypes above 0.001.

Germline values: CDR1 SGHRS, CDR2 YFSETQ. There are 13 residues in the CDR3. RNA transcripts gave rise to amplified TCR beta CDR3 regions. HTBI primers drove first-round RT-PCR of the TCR CDR3. TCRdb re-derived calls from the multiplex PCR reads in MiXCR, one entry per CDR3 protein. Among a few hundred thousand distinct CDR3 sequences, about 45% were seen once, and the ten largest hold 7.5% to 8.5%. For this clonotype: What it binds is not known. One end of the junction varies from germline; a read error may be responsible.

The material sequenced was peripheral blood or thyroid tissue (not recorded which). This sequence originates from a young woman with Graves' hyperthyroidism. The gene calls are TRBV5-1 and TRBJ1-1; D perhaps matches TRBD1 (5 bases). For the CDR3, the DNA is TGTGCCAGCAGCTTGCCCGGGTGGGGCGAAGCTTTCTTT. It is translated as CASSLPGWGEAFF.